The 9 T cell receptor beta chains in this list originate from one sample, sequenced in a study of blood T cells in healthy people across ages. Using a J-beta primer mix together with a sample-barcoded 5' primer, a second PCR was run for roughly 6 to 11 cycles. TCRdb re-derived calls from the 5' RACE reads in MiXCR, one entry per CDR3 protein. The table shows around 900,000 distinct CDR3 sequences, with around 54% occurring only once. What was sequenced was blood. These receptors came from a woman in her sixties in good health.

This chain joins TRBV6-5 and TRBJ1-1; 7 bases match TRBD1. The length of the CDR3 is 13 residues. After removal of 5 bases from V and 7 bases from J, the junction contained 7 bases not matched to a gene. Per germline, CDR1 MNHEY and CDR2 SVGAGI. For the CDR3, the DNA is TGTGCCAGCAGTAAAGGACAGGTGCGTGAAGCTTTCTTT. As protein: CASSKGQVREAFF.

A few counts support this clonotype. The gene calls are TRBV27 and TRBJ2-7; 8 nucleotides agree with TRBD1. Germline lookup yields CDR1 MNHEY and CDR2 SMNVEV (reference sequence). Trimming took 6 bases from V and 0 from J; bases not matched to a gene: 4. This CDR3 is 14 amino acids long. The CDR3 bases are TGTGCCAGCAGCACTGACAGGGGCTCCTACGAGCAGTACTTC. It encodes CASSTDRGSYEQYF.

This clonotype was counted only a few times. The gene calls are TRBV6-2 or TRBV6-3 and TRBJ1-3; D remains unclear. CDR1 and CDR2 (germline): MNHEY, SVGEGT. The CDR3 has 13 residues. The V and J ends lost 3 bases and 2 bases respectively, with 5 bases between them. The CDR3 coding sequence is TGTGCCAGCAGTTATGACCCTGGAAACACCATATATTTT. This gives the protein CASSYDPGNTIYF.

The chain couples TRBV10-3 to TRBJ2-1, with 8 bases fitting TRBD2. The J segment lost 7 bases and the V segment lost 6 bases, leaving 2 bases of the junction unmatched. The germline V gene has CDR1 ENHRY and CDR2 SYGVKD. This CDR3 region has 12 residues. CDR3 protein: CAIRGLVNEQFF. As DNA, the CDR3 is TGTGCCATCAGGGGACTAGTTAATGAGCAGTTCTTC.

The chain links TRBV20-1 to TRBJ1-5; TRBD1 is a possible D gene (6 bases). The V and J ends lost 6 bases and 3 bases respectively, with 12 bases between them. Germline CDR1 DFQATT, CDR2 SNEGSKA (reference sequence). The CDR3 runs 13 residues. CDR3 bases: TGCAGTGCAACCGGGACAACCAATCAGCCCCAGCATTTT. Protein product: CSATGTTNQPQHF.

This clonotype has more than one count but fewer than ten. The V gene is TRBV4-1, the J gene TRBJ1-5; D perhaps matches TRBD1 (6 bases). V gave up 3 bases and J gave up 6 bases, with 12 bases separating them. The CDR3 consists of 14 residues. Germline values: CDR1 MGHRA, CDR2 YSYEKL. The CDR3 loop is CASSQEGGGQPQHF. In DNA, the CDR3 is TGCGCCAGCAGCCAGGAGGGAGGGGGTCAGCCCCAGCATTTT.

CDR3 coding DNA: TGCGCCAGCAGCCGAGACCGCACTAGTTGTGAGCAGTTCTTC. Amino acids: CASSRDRTSCEQFF. The chain couples TRBV4-1 to TRBJ2-1; possible D gene TRBD2, 5 bases. The CDR3 contains 14 residues. V lost 4 bases, J lost 9 bases, and 16 bases lay in between. Germline V gene sequence: CDR1 MGHRA, CDR2 YSYEKL.

This clonotype has a handful of counts. The chain carries TRBV21-1 and TRBJ2-7. TRBV21-1 corresponds to a pseudogene. The CDR3 runs 13 residues. The chain's CDR3 is CASSPGRPYEQYF. Here the CDR3 DNA reads TGTGCCAGCAGCCCTGGCCGACCCTACGAGCAGTACTTC.

The chain has TRBV4-2 and TRBJ2-3; tentatively, D is TRBD2 (6 bases). Germline loops: CDR1 LGHNA, CDR2 YNFKEQ. The CDR3 runs 16 residues. The V end lost 1 base, the J end lost 1 base, and 12 bases lay between the germline ends. CDR3 coding DNA: TGTGCCAGCAGCCAAGGCAGTGGGGGGTGCACAGATACGCAGTATTTT. It codes for CASSQGSGGCTDTQYF.